These 11 T cell receptor beta chains came from one sample sequenced in a study of identifying expanded T cells in peripheral blood. Using immunoSEQ multiplex PCR, the repertoire was profiled, and TCRdb retains in-frame clones only, with some absent. Of roughly 120,000 clones in the sample, about 87% were seen once. Sequenced sample: blood. The receptors were gathered from a person aged 18 to 70 in good health.

The V call is TRBV6-6, the J call TRBJ1-2; D call uncertain. Germline V gene sequence: CDR1 MNHNY, CDR2 SVGAGI (reference sequence). V was shortened by 2 bases and J by 7 bases, with 5 bases between the two germline ends. The CDR3 is made up of 11 amino acids. The chain's CDR3 is CASSYRAGYTF. The CDR3 DNA sequence: TGTGCCAGCAGTTACAGGGCTGGCTACACCTTC.

This clone was counted only a few times. The chain links TRBV7-9 to TRBJ1-1; D not resolved. The CDR3 sequence is 11 residues long. Germline V CDR1 and CDR2: SEHNR, FQNEAQ (reference sequence). CDR3 DNA: TGTGCGGGCCGGCGCTACACTGAAGCTTTCTTT. It is translated as CAGRRYTEAFF.

V and J are TRBV6-1 and TRBJ2-3, with D perhaps TRBD1 (6 bases). V lost 2 bases and J lost 2, with 11 bases in between. In germline, CDR1 is MNHNS, CDR2 SASEGT. CDR3 length: 15 amino acids. The CDR3 reads CASSEITGYTDTQYF. The CDR3 coding sequence is TGTGCCAGCAGTGAAATAACAGGGTACACAGATACGCAGTATTTT.

The CDR3 here is CASSRQVDEQYF. The DNA for the CDR3 is TGTGCCAGCAGTCGACAGGTAGACGAGCAGTACTTC. The V gene is TRBV6-6, the J gene TRBJ2-7; a weak D match, TRBD1 (6 bases). In germline, CDR1 is MNHNY, CDR2 SVGAGI (reference sequence). Trimming removed 5 bases at V and 5 bases at J, with 10 bases between. The CDR3 length is 12 residues.

The gene calls are TRBV30 and TRBJ1-6; D is ambiguous. This CDR3 has 14 amino acids. V was clipped by 0 bases and J by 6 bases, with 9 bases between them. CDR1 and CDR2 from the germline V gene are GTSNPN and SVGIG (reference sequence). The CDR3 bases are TGTGCCTGGAGTGTAGGGCAGCTTAATTCACCCCTCCACTTT. Translated, it gives CAWSVGQLNSPLHF.

This chain links TRBV7-9 with TRBJ2-5, with D perhaps TRBD1 (5 bases). The CDR3 is 15 residues long. Germline CDR1 is SEHNR and CDR2 is FQNEAQ (reference sequence). V was trimmed by 5 bases and J by 5 bases, leaving 18 bases between them. The CDR3 DNA sequence: TGTGCCAGCAGCCAAACGAGCCAGGGCGGCGAGACCCAGTACTTC. Encoded protein: CASSQTSQGGETQYF.

The gene calls are TRBV11-2 and TRBJ2-2; 14 bases line up with TRBD2. The CDR3 length is 16 residues. V dropped 5 bases and J dropped 5; count of bases not matched to a gene: 4. Per the germline V gene, CDR1 is SGHAT and CDR2 is FQNNGV. The CDR3 DNA follows: TGTGCCAGCAGCCCCCGGACTAGCGGGGGGACCGGGGAGCTGTTTTTT. It codes for CASSPRTSGGTGELFF.

The rearrangement joins TRBV27 to TRBJ2-7; D call uncertain. This CDR3 has 14 amino acids. Trimming stripped 7 bases from V and 2 bases from J, with 15 bases between. The V gene's germline CDR1 is MNHEY and CDR2 SMNVEV (reference sequence). The CDR3 sequence: CASKGFDGTYEQYF. In DNA, the CDR3 is TGTGCCAGCAAGGGATTTGACGGTACCTACGAGCAGTACTTC.

The rearrangement links TRBV6-6 to TRBJ2-5, with no clear D. Trimming left V 0 bases short and J 1 base short, with 3 bases between. From germline, CDR1 is MNHNY and CDR2 SVGAGI (reference sequence). The CDR3 covers 13 residues. CDR3 residues: CASSYSIQETQYF. The CDR3 DNA follows: TGTGCCAGCAGTTACTCTATCCAAGAGACCCAGTACTTC.

The genes are TRBV28 and TRBJ2-1; 8 bases match TRBD1. There are 19 residues in the CDR3. The germline CDR1 and CDR2 sequences are MDHEN and SYDVKM. Trimming at V came to 2 bases and at J to 5 bases, leaving 17 bases not matched to a gene. The chain's CDR3 is CASSLPPRRTGKIDNEQFF. CDR3 sequence (DNA): TGTGCCAGCAGTTTACCACCTCGGCGGACAGGGAAAATTGACAATGAGCAGTTCTTC.

The chain carries TRBV7-2 and TRBJ1-6, with D possibly TRBD1 on 5 matching bases. Germline lookup yields CDR1 SGHTA and CDR2 FQGNSA. V shed 0 bases and J shed 9 bases, with 9 bases lying between them. This CDR3 is built from 14 residues. CDR3 sequence reads: CASSLARGGSPLHF. The CDR3 coding sequence is TGTGCCAGCAGCTTAGCGCGGGGGGGTTCACCCCTCCACTTT.